This T cell receptor (beta chain) is drawn from a study of OX40 agonist ivuxolimab in advanced cancers. Study outcomes and limitations: Blood T cells, both CD4+ and CD8+, expanded clonally by week 6 at 0.1 to 3.0 mg/kg. Nonresponders included some who also had low normalized T-cell clonal expansion. Still undetermined is the antigen specificity of the expanded peripheral T cells.

This clone was found a few times. Its cognate antigen is unknown. Sequenced by immunoSEQ multiplex PCR; TCRdb stores in-frame clones only, minus some. The data hold some 94,000 clones, with roughly nine tenths observed a single time. The V gene's germline CDR1 is SGHTS and CDR2 YDEGEE. With V trimmed by 0 bases and J by 4 bases, 5 bases remained unmatched. This CDR3 contains 16 residues. Collection of blood occurred at baseline, at cycle 4 day 1, and at cycle 7 day 1. The V call is TRBV5-8, the J call TRBJ2-1, with 9 bases fitting TRBD1. The sample consisted of CD4+ or CD8+ T cells sorted from blood, taken in a trial of the OX40 agonist ivuxolimab. The receptor's source is an adult with an advanced solid tumor such as melanoma, head and neck, liver or kidney cancer. The CDR3 spells CASSLDRTGAYNEQFF. In nucleotides, the CDR3 is TGTGCCAGCAGCTTGGACCGGACAGGGGCTTACAATGAGCAGTTCTTC.